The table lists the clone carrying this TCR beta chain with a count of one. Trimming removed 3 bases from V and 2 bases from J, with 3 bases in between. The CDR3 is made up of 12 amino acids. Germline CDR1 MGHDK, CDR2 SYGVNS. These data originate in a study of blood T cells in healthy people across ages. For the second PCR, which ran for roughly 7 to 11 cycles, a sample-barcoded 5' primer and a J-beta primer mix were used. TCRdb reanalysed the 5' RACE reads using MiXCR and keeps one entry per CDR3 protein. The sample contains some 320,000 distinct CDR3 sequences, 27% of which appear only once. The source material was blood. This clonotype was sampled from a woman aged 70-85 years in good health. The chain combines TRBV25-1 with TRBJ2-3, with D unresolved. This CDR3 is CASSDLTDTQYF. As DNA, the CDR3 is TGTGCCAGCAGTGACCTCACAGATACGCAGTATTTT.